The rows below give T cell receptor beta chains drawn from one sample of a study of radiotherapy plus CTLA-4 blockade in lung cancer. Profiled with immunoSEQ multiplex PCR; TCRdb holds only in-frame clones, not every one. Here the sample spans about 62,000 clones, around 76% being singletons. Specimen: peripheral blood, collected from a patient treated with radiotherapy plus ipilimumab. The receptors derive from a human donor with non-small cell lung cancer who had a complete response to radiotherapy plus ipilimumab. Each CDR3 is given with its conserved first and last residue. A D gene is named only where the DNA matches it firmly. Where a row states a size, it is once, few, many or the class of an expanded clone; other rows omit it.

d_call j_call v_call clone_size cdr3_aa cdr3_nt
NA TRBJ1-1 TRBV2 few CASMRYMNTEAFF TGTGCCAGCATGAGGTACATGAACACTGAAGCTTTCTTT
NA TRBJ1-1 TRBV27 NA CASSRQEQGTEAFF TGTGCCAGCAGTCGGCAAGAACAGGGTACTGAAGCTTTCTTT
TRBD2 TRBJ2-1 TRBV6-4 NA CASSLTSGAYNEQFF TGTGCCAGCAGCCTAACTAGCGGGGCCTACAATGAGCAGTTCTTC
TRBD1 TRBJ1-5 TRBV2 NA CASVGQGHGPQHF TGTGCCAGCGTTGGACAGGGCCACGGGCCCCAGCATTTT
NA TRBJ2-4 TRBV28 NA CASSGRRRKNIQYF TGTGCCAGCAGTGGCCGGCGGCGTAAAAACATTCAGTACTTC
NA TRBJ2-1 TRBV2 once CASSGDYNEQFF TGTGCCAGCAGTGGAGACTACAATGAGCAGTTCTTC
TRBD1 TRBJ1-4 TRBV25-1 NA CASSGSGTGNEKLFF TGTGCCAGCAGTGGGTCCGGGACAGGGAATGAAAAACTGTTTTTT
NA TRBJ2-6 TRBV6-1 few CASSERPGFSGANVLTF TGTGCCAGCAGTGAGAGGCCGGGGTTCTCTGGGGCCAACGTCCTGACTTTC
TRBD2 TRBJ2-5 TRBV2 NA CASSDTSGSKTQYF TGTGCCAGCAGTGATACTAGCGGGAGTAAGACCCAGTACTTC
NA TRBJ1-2 TRBV5-5 NA CASSLEAGNYGYTF TGTGCCAGCAGCTTGGAAGCGGGCAACTATGGCTACACCTTC
TRBD2 TRBJ2-5 TRBV5-4 NA CASSSGLVFQETQYF TGTGCCAGCAGCTCAGGACTAGTTTTCCAAGAGACCCAGTACTTC
NA TRBJ1-1 TRBV7-9 once CASSLPNQGSPEAFF TGTGCCAGCAGCTTACCAAACCAGGGGAGTCCTGAAGCTTTCTTT
NA TRBJ2-7 TRBV27 NA CASSRQEIYEQYF TGTGCCAGCAGTCGACAGGAGATCTACGAGCAGTACTTC
TRBD1 TRBJ1-1 TRBV25-1 few CASSEPGGTEAFF TGTGCCAGCAGTGAACCAGGGGGAACTGAAGCTTTCTTT
NA TRBJ1-5 TRBV2 NA CASSEQLRGGQPQHF TGTGCCAGCAGTGAACAACTAAGGGGTGGGCAGCCCCAGCATTTT
TRBD2 TRBJ2-3 TRBV7-8 NA CASRGLAFVSTDTQYF TGTGCCAGCAGGGGACTAGCCTTCGTTAGCACAGATACGCAGTATTTT